One sample yielded the 15 T cell receptor beta chains listed below, sequenced in a study of regulatory T cells in long-lasting Graves disease. Time point denoted: persistent/refractory GD, antithyroid drugs over 5 years with positive TRAb. The TCR library was made from RNA extracted from PBMCs. Building of the TCR beta libraries involved iRepertoire HTBI primers and Arm-PCR of CDR3 regions. TCRdb redid the calling of the multiplex PCR reads with MiXCR, one entry per CDR3 protein. The top ten hold under 55% of the sample, which has 500,000 to 700,000 distinct CDR3 sequences, 30% seen once. The sequencing here drew on peripheral blood mononuclear cells (PBMCs), taken when the disease was refractory, from a patient treated with antithyroid drugs. These receptor sequences come from a female donor with Graves disease.

This clonotype was observed many times. J is TRBJ2-5 and V is TRBV20-1; 13 bases map to TRBD2. CDR1 is DFQATT and CDR2 is SNEGSKA in the germline V gene (reference sequence). The CDR3 sequence is 15 residues long. V shed 5 bases, J shed 4 bases, and the junction held 7 bases outside the gene matches. The CDR3 here is CSAGLGTSGAETQYF. In nucleotides, the CDR3 is TGCAGTGCTGGCCTTGGGACTAGCGGGGCAGAGACCCAGTACTTC.

V gene TRBV27 combines with J gene TRBJ1-5; possibly TRBD1 for D (6 bases). V was trimmed by 7 bases and J by 6 bases, leaving 13 bases between them. This CDR3 is 13 amino acids long. CDR1 and CDR2 from the germline V gene are MNHEY and SMNVEV (reference sequence). The CDR3 DNA reads as TGTGCCAGCACCATCTCAGGGGTTCAGCCCCAGCATTTT. Its translation: CASTISGVQPQHF.

This clonotype was found a few times. The chain carries TRBV10-3 and TRBJ2-5, with TRBD1 identical over 10 bases. The CDR3 extends over 15 amino acids. The junction had 5 bases not matched to a gene; V was cut back by 3 bases and J by 4 bases. Per germline, CDR1 ENHRY and CDR2 SYGVKD. The CDR3 here is CAISEPGQGRETQYF. CDR3 nucleotides: TGTGCCATCAGTGAACCGGGACAGGGGCGAGAGACCCAGTACTTC.

The gene calls are TRBV6-1 and TRBJ2-7; 11 nucleotides align to TRBD1. The CDR3 is 16 residues long. V trimming: 5 bases; J trimming: 5 bases; junction bases outside the gene matches: 11. Germline V lookup: CDR1 MNHNS, CDR2 SASEGT. The CDR3 is CASSTFRTGGINEQYF. CDR3 DNA sequence: TGTGCCAGCAGTACTTTCAGGACAGGGGGCATCAACGAGCAGTACTTC.

This clonotype was counted between two and nine times. This chain uses TRBV27 with TRBJ1-6; weak D call: TRBD1 (6 bases). This CDR3 has 14 amino acids. Per the germline V gene, CDR1 is MNHEY and CDR2 is SMNVEV (reference sequence). V lost 3 bases and J lost 6, with 9 bases in between. CDR3 residues: CASSFRQVNSPLHF. In DNA, the CDR3 is TGTGCCAGCAGTTTTCGACAGGTTAATTCACCCCTCCACTTT.

This clonotype was seen only a few times. V usage is TRBV3-1 and J usage is TRBJ2-5; the D is unclear. Germline V gene data show CDR1 as LGHDT and CDR2 as YNNKEL (reference sequence). The CDR3 contains 15 residues. The V end was cut by 1 base, the J end by 7 bases, with 16 bases between. The CDR3 protein is CASSQGRASVGTQYF. The CDR3 nucleotides are TGTGCCAGCAGCCAAGGTCGCGCCTCCGTGGGGACCCAGTACTTC.

This clonotype has only a few counts. The genes are TRBV27 and TRBJ1-2; D may be TRBD1 (5 bases). The CDR3 sequence is 15 residues long. The germline CDR1 and CDR2 sequences are MNHEY and SMNVEV (reference sequence). V dropped 6 bases and J dropped 6 bases, with 20 bases sitting between them. The CDR3 DNA reads TGTGCCAGCAGCGAATTGGGACGGGAAGGCGATGGCTACACCTTC. It yields the protein CASSELGREGDGYTF.

V gene TRBV20-1 combines with J gene TRBJ1-1; 8 nucleotides agree with TRBD1. The CDR3 is 16 amino acids. Trimming removed 6 bases from V and 0 bases from J; junction bases left unmatched: 12. Germline CDR1 and CDR2: DFQATT and SNEGSKA (reference sequence). The CDR3 loop reads CSAKVPGQAMNTEAFF. The DNA of the CDR3 is TGCAGTGCAAAAGTCCCGGGACAGGCGATGAACACTGAAGCTTTCTTT.

V gene TRBV6-5 combines with J gene TRBJ1-2; D is uncertain. V lost 0 bases and J lost 5, with 19 bases in between. This CDR3 contains 17 residues. Germline V CDR1 and CDR2: MNHEY, SVGAGI. This CDR3 is CASSYSGVAPGKYGYTF. CDR3 coding DNA: TGTGCCAGCAGTTACTCGGGCGTTGCCCCTGGAAAATATGGCTACACCTTC.

The CDR3 sequence is CSVVEGGSYNSPLHF. As DNA, the CDR3 is TGCAGCGTTGTTGAGGGGGGATCCTATAATTCACCCCTCCACTTT. The chain employs TRBV29-1 and TRBJ1-6, with D tentatively TRBD1 (6 bases). Trimming cost V 4 bases and J 1 base, with 11 bases left between them. Germline CDR1 reads SQVTM; CDR2 reads ANQGSEA. The CDR3 loop spans 15 amino acids.

This sequence joins TRBV13 and TRBJ1-2; no definite D call. The CDR3 runs 13 residues. The germline V gene has CDR1 PRHDT and CDR2 FYEKMQ (reference sequence). Trimming removed 0 bases at V and 5 bases at J, with 7 bases between. Here the CDR3 reads CASSLGKLYGYTF. The CDR3 DNA is TGTGCCAGCAGCTTAGGGAAGCTTTATGGCTACACCTTC.

This rearrangement joins TRBV2 to TRBJ1-4; possibly TRBD1 for D (6 bases). The length of the CDR3 is 14 residues. V lost 7 bases and J 2 bases, leaving 11 bases between the germline ends. Germline CDR1 and CDR2: SNHLY and FYNNEI. The DNA of the CDR3 is TGTGCCAGCAACCCAGGGGATACTAATGAAAAACTGTTTTTT. Translated: CASNPGDTNEKLFF.

This clonotype has ten or more counts. This chain connects TRBV28 to TRBJ1-2, with D hard to call. From germline, CDR1 is MDHEN and CDR2 SYDVKM. Between the trimmed V and J ends, which lost 5 bases and 7 bases, there was a span of 11 bases. The CDR3 sequence is 12 residues long. Here the CDR3 reads CASSPGVGGYTF. The CDR3 DNA reads TGTGCCAGCAGTCCCGGCGTTGGTGGCTACACCTTC.

V usage is TRBV28 and J usage is TRBJ1-2; TRBD1 is a possible D gene (5 bases). This CDR3 is built from 13 residues. The V gene's germline CDR1 is MDHEN and CDR2 SYDVKM. Trimming cost V 8 bases and J 8 bases, with 18 bases left between them. The CDR3: CASGLRQIKGYTF. The CDR3 DNA sequence: TGTGCCAGCGGACTTCGACAGATAAAAGGCTACACCTTC.

This clonotype was recorded many times. This rearrangement joins TRBV2 to TRBJ1-5, with D hard to call. The V end lost 3 bases, the J end lost 8 bases, and 8 bases lay between the germline ends. Germline V gives CDR1 SNHLY, CDR2 FYNNEI. CDR3 length: 12 amino acids. CDR3 coding DNA: TGTGCCAGCAGTGAGCCCTGGGAGCCCCAGCATTTT. Amino acid sequence: CASSEPWEPQHF.